One sample yielded the 14 T cell receptor beta chains listed below, sequenced in a study of lymphopenia after photon versus proton radiotherapy. Data came from immunoSEQ multiplex PCR; TCRdb stores just in-frame clones and leaves some out. The table lists under 75,000 clones, 80% to 95% of them singletons, with 2% to 2.5% in the top ten. Sequenced material: peripheral blood, taken from a patient treated with photon-based radiotherapy. These receptors originate from a woman in her 40s with cholangiocarcinoma.

The chain has TRBV27 and TRBJ1-2; D unclear. Trimming pared 5 bases from V and 4 bases from J, leaving 11 bases between. Germline V gene lookup returns CDR1 MNHEY and CDR2 SMNVEV (reference sequence). CDR3 length: 13 residues. This CDR3 reads CASSVASGYGYTF. CDR3 sequence (DNA): TGTGCCAGCAGTGTGGCGAGTGGCTATGGCTACACCTTC.

This clone was counted a few times. This chain connects TRBV10-3 to TRBJ1-5; 8 positions match TRBD1. The CDR3 is made up of 14 amino acids. V trimming: 11 bases; J trimming: 3 bases; junction bases outside the gene matches: 9. Germline V CDR1 and CDR2: ENHRY, SYGVKD. The CDR3 DNA follows: TGTGCCGTTCAGGCGGACAGGGACAATCAGCCCCAGCATTTT. It yields the protein CAVQADRDNQPQHF.

The chain links TRBV29-1 to TRBJ2-3; D may match TRBD1 or TRBD2 (5 bases each). Germline V gives CDR1 SQVTM, CDR2 ANQGSEA. The CDR3 extends over 14 amino acids. Between the trimmed V and J ends, which lost 1 base and 2 bases, there was a span of 10 bases. CDR3 DNA: TGCAGCGTTGAAGGTAGAGGGGTCACAGATACGCAGTATTTT. Translating gives CSVEGRGVTDTQYF.

The chain joins TRBV10-3 to TRBJ2-7, with D tentatively TRBD2 (5 bases). Germline values: CDR1 ENHRY, CDR2 SYGVKD. The V end was cut by 2 bases, the J end by 7 bases, with 12 bases between. The CDR3 consists of 13 residues. The CDR3 DNA reads as TGTGCCATCAGTGAGCAGAGCACGGGGGAGCAGTACTTC. This translates into CAISEQSTGEQYF.

V gene TRBV5-1 combines with J gene TRBJ2-7; D gene unclear. CDR1 SGHRS and CDR2 YFSETQ come from the germline V gene. V lost 0 bases to trimming and J lost 4 bases, with 5 bases between them. The CDR3 spans 12 residues. The CDR3 DNA follows: TGCGCCAGCAGCTTGGAAAAATACGAGCAGTACTTC. Protein sequence: CASSLEKYEQYF.

This clone was recorded only once. The chain couples TRBV10-3 to TRBJ2-4; a weak D match, TRBD2 (7 bases). The CDR3 loop spans 14 amino acids. V was shortened by 0 bases and J by 8 bases, with 11 bases between the two germline ends. Germline lookup yields CDR1 ENHRY and CDR2 SYGVKD. CDR3 protein: CAISESEGGDIQYF. DNA for the CDR3: TGTGCCATCAGTGAGTCGGAAGGGGGGGACATTCAGTACTTC.

In its sample, this clone was seen once. The CDR3 nucleotides read TGTGCCAGCAGCAAAGGCTCACCTGGGGCCAACGTCCTGACTTTC. Its translation is CASSKGSPGANVLTF. The rearrangement uses TRBV11-3 and TRBJ2-6; D uncertain. The germline V gene encodes CDR1 SGHNT and CDR2 YENEEA. With 5 bases removed from V and 2 bases from J, the gap between germline ends came to 10 bases. The CDR3 has 15 residues.

To note about this clone: Germline and junction disagree at one end, which may indicate a read error. The genes are TRBV27 and TRBJ1-6; TRBD1 aligns across 10 bases. Germline-derived CDR1 and CDR2 are MNHEY and SMNVEV (reference sequence). The CDR3 covers 16 residues. The CDR3 nucleotides are TGTGCCAGCAGTATATCGGGACAGGGGTTAAATTCACCCCTCCACTTT. Its translation is CASSISGQGLNSPLHF.

V gene TRBV4-1 combines with J gene TRBJ1-2; D gene uncertain. The V gene lost 1 base and the J gene lost 4 bases, with 10 bases spanning the gap. CDR1 is MGHRA and CDR2 is YSYEKL in the germline V gene. The CDR3 consists of 14 residues. CDR3 DNA sequence: TGCGCCAGCAGCCAAGCTGGCAGCCTCTATGGCTACACCTTC. It specifies CASSQAGSLYGYTF.

This sequence joins TRBV7-3 and TRBJ1-1, with TRBD1 identical over 9 bases. After removal of 3 bases from V and 6 bases from J, the junction contained 2 bases not matched to a gene. Germline loops: CDR1 SGHTA, CDR2 FQGTGA. The CDR3 contains 13 residues. CDR3: CASSLDRGSEAFF. The DNA for the CDR3 is TGTGCCAGCAGCTTGGACAGGGGATCTGAAGCTTTCTTT. The complete variable domain, with remaining parts taken from reference TRBV7-3 and TRBJ1-1, reads GAGVSQTPSNKVTEKGKYVELRCDPISGHTALYWYRQSLGQGPEFLIYFQGTGAADDSGLPNDRFFAVRPEGSVSTLKIQRTERGDSAVYLCASSLDRGSEAFFGQGTRLTVV.

This clone was seen once. This chain joins TRBV5-1 and TRBJ1-1; 9 bases line up with TRBD1. Germline CDR1 SGHRS, CDR2 YFSETQ. With 1 base clipped from V and 3 bases from J, the junction kept 10 bases outside the gene matches. The CDR3 runs to 17 residues. DNA of the CDR3: TGCGCCAGCAGCTTGACAGGGGGCGCGGGTAGGTACACTGAAGCTTTCTTT. Amino acids: CASSLTGGAGRYTEAFF.

The rearrangement uses TRBV27 and TRBJ1-2, with D possibly TRBD1 on 6 matching bases. This CDR3 is 14 amino acids long. Trimming removed 7 bases from V and 5 bases from J, with 17 bases in between. Germline-derived CDR1 and CDR2 are MNHEY and SMNVEV (reference sequence). CDR3 in amino acids: CASKTGTGAYGYTF. CDR3 sequence (DNA): TGTGCCAGCAAAACAGGGACGGGGGCTTATGGCTACACCTTC.

This rearrangement joins TRBV28 to TRBJ1-4; D perhaps matches TRBD1 (6 bases). The CDR3 sequence is 14 residues long. In germline, CDR1 is MDHEN, CDR2 SYDVKM. V lost 7 bases and J 6 bases, leaving 15 bases between the germline ends. The CDR3 bases are TGTGCCAGCACTTGGGACATCAGGGATGAAAAACTGTTTTTT. Translation gives CASTWDIRDEKLFF.

The chain uses TRBV9 and TRBJ2-1; D gene ambiguous. Germline V gene data show CDR1 as SGDLS and CDR2 as YYNGEE. The V end lost 0 bases, the J end lost 5 bases, and 9 bases lay between the germline ends. The CDR3 covers 14 residues. The CDR3 spells CASSVGIGHNEQFF. CDR3 bases: TGTGCCAGCAGCGTAGGGATAGGCCACAATGAGCAGTTCTTC.